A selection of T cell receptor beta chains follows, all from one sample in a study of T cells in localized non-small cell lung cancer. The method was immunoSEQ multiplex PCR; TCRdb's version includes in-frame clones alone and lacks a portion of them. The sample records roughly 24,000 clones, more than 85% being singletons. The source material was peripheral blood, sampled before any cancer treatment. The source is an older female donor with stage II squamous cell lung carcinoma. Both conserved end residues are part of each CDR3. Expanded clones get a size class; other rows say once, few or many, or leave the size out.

CDR3: CASSSTGGEQFF
V: TRBV5-4
size: .

CDR3: CASSLQGARDTQYF
V: TRBV5-1
size: .

CDR3: CTSSQAEMYGGTGEDTQYF
V: TRBV1
size: .

CDR3: CASSRDLGGTDTQYF
V: TRBV5-5
size: .

CDR3: CASSRALGATNEKLFF
V: TRBV4-3
size: .

CDR3: CASSQGSGGASSYNEQFF
V: TRBV4-1
size: .

CDR3: CASRPLMGTRRGVYGYTF
V: TRBV4-2
size: .

CDR3: CASSQAGQETQYF
V: TRBV5-6
size: .

CDR3: CASSDPGSGNQPQHF
V: TRBV6-1
size: .

CDR3: CASSSKDRGYSYEQYF
V: TRBV11-2
size: .

CDR3: CASSSGQETQYF
V: TRBV18
size: once

CDR3: CASSEEGAQFF
V: TRBV6-1
size: .

CDR3: CASSVGGSEVEQFF
V: TRBV9
size: .

CDR3: CASSFGVGEGYEQYF
V: TRBV11-2
size: few

CDR3: CASSKREDSGNTIYF
V: TRBV7-9
size: .

CDR3: CASSETRPGQGIPDTQYF
V: TRBV7-3
size: .

CDR3: CASSLSTAYNEQFF
V: TRBV7-2
size: .

CDR3: CASSQGVGAFGGYTF
V: TRBV4-2
size: .

CDR3: CASSLAQRNEKLFF
V: TRBV7-2
size: .

CDR3: CATSRDSPSQETQYF
V: TRBV15
size: .

CDR3: CAWSVRTNEKLFF
V: TRBV30
size: few

CDR3: CASSQAPGLSGELFF
V: TRBV4-1
size: .

CDR3: CASSPITGTGASGNTIYF
V: TRBV18
size: .

CDR3: CASSPETGLTQETQYF
V: TRBV5-6
size: .

CDR3: CASSPPDRAVYGYTF
V: TRBV9
size: few

CDR3: CAISGTWGTEAFF
V: TRBV10-3
size: .

CDR3: CASSLAGGYEQYF
V: TRBV7-9
size: .

CDR3: CASSFSTGNSPLHF
V: TRBV7-8
size: .

CDR3: CASSQDWTTGGYTF
V: TRBV4-3
size: .

CDR3: CASRSVQGTPGAQYF
V: TRBV4-1
size: .

CDR3: CASSPGTGELFF
V: TRBV18
size: .

CDR3: CASRQWTGHNSPLHF
V: TRBV2
size: .